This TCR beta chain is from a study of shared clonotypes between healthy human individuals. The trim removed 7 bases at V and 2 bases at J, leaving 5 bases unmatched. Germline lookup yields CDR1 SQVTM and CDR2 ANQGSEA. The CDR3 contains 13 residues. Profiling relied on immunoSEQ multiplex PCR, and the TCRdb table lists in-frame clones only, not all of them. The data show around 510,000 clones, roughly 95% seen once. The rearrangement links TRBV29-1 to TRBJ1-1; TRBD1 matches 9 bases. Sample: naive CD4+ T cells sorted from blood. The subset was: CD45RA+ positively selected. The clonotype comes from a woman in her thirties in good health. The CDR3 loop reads CSGQDRGNTEAFF. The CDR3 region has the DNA TGCAGCGGACAGGACAGGGGTAACACTGAAGCTTTCTTT.